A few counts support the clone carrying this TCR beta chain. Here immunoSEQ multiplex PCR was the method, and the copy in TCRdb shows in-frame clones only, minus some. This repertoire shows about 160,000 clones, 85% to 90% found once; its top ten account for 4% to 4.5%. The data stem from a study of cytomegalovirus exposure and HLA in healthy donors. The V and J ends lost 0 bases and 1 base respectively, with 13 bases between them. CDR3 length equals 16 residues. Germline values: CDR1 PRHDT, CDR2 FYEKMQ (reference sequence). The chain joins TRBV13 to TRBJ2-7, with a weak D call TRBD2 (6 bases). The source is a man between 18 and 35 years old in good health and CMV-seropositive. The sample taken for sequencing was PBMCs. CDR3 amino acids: CASSLGLAGPSYEQYF. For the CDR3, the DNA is TGTGCCAGCAGCTTAGGATTGGCGGGACCGTCCTACGAGCAGTACTTC.